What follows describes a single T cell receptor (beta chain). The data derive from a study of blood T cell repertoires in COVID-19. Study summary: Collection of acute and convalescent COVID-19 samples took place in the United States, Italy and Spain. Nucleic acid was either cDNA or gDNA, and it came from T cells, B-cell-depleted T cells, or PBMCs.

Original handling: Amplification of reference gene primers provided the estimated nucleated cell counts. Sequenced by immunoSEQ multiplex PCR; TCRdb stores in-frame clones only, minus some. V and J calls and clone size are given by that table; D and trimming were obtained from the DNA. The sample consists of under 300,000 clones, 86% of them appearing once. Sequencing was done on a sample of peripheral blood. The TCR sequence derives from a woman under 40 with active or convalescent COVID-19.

The chain's CDR3 is CASSPGQPGETQYF. In DNA, the CDR3 is TGTGCCAGCAGCCCTGGACAGCCCGGGGAGACCCAGTACTTC. This chain connects TRBV11-2 to TRBJ2-5; a possible D gene is TRBD1 (6 bases). The length of the CDR3 is 14 residues. The ends were cut back, 5 bases at V and 5 bases at J, with 15 bases in the middle. Germline values: CDR1 SGHAT, CDR2 FQNNGV. Full variable domain (missing parts from reference TRBV11-2 and TRBJ2-5): EAGVAQSPRYKIIEKRQSVAFWCNPISGHATLYWYQQILGQGPKLLIQFQNNGVVDDSQLPKDRFSAERLKGVDSTLKIQPAKLEDSAVYLCASSPGQPGETQYFGPGTRLLVL.